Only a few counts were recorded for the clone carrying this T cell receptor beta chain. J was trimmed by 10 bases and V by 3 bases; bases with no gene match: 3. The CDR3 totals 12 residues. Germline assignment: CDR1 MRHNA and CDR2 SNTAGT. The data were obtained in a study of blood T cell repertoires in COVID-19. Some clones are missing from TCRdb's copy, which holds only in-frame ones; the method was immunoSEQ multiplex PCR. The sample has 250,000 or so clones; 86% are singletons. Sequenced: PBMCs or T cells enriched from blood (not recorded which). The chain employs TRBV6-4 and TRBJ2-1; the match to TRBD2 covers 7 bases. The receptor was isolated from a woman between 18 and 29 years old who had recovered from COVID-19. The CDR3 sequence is CASSEYGGEQFF. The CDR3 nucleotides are TGTGCCAGCAGTGAATACGGGGGGGAGCAGTTCTTC.